Presented here are 21 T cell receptor beta chains from one specimen sequenced in a study of blood T cell repertoires in COVID-19 (dated by TCRdb to the early 2020s). The method behind the library was the immunoSEQ multiplex PCR assay. In TCRdb, the immuneACCESS table is reduced to in-frame sequences with V and J assigned. These tables do not hold every clone; where another copy was compared, an unresolved V gene accounts for under half, and the others remain unexplained. Here the sample has around 150,000 clones; 76% occur a single time. The top ten clones comprise 4.5% to 5% of the sample. The specimen sequenced was peripheral blood. These receptors came from a woman older than 75 with active or convalescent COVID-19.

The chain carries TRBV7-3 and TRBJ1-3; 10 positions agree with TRBD1. The V gene's germline CDR1 is SGHTA and CDR2 FQGTGA. V shed 2 bases, J shed 4 bases, and the junction held 8 bases outside the gene matches. The CDR3 spans 17 residues. The chain's CDR3 is CASSLGATGGAGNTIYF. For the CDR3, the DNA is TGTGCCAGCAGCTTAGGCGCGACAGGGGGCGCCGGAAACACCATATATTTT.

This clone was seen only a few times. As DNA, the CDR3 is TGTGCCAGCAGCCCTGGGACAGGGGGCCGCGGCGGGGAGCTGTTTTTT. Encoded protein: CASSPGTGGRGGELFF. The rearrangement links TRBV11-3 to TRBJ2-2, with 12 bases lining up with TRBD1. Trimming cost V 5 bases and J 7 bases; bases outside gene matches: 8. The V gene's germline CDR1 is SGHNT and CDR2 YENEEA. This CDR3 has 16 amino acids.

This clone was recorded many times. The rearrangement links TRBV11-2 to TRBJ2-3; the match to TRBD1 covers 7 bases. CDR1 and CDR2 (germline): SGHAT, FQNNGV. V shed 5 bases, J shed 0 bases, and the junction held 8 bases outside the gene matches. This CDR3 is built from 16 residues. CDR3 bases: TGTGCCAGCAGCCTAGGACAGGCCCGAAGCACAGATACGCAGTATTTT. Translation: CASSLGQARSTDTQYF. The full variable domain, with the rest looked up from reference TRBV11-2 and TRBJ2-3, is EAGVAQSPRYKIIEKRQSVAFWCNPISGHATLYWYQQILGQGPKLLIQFQNNGVVDDSQLPKDRFSAERLKGVDSTLKIQPAKLEDSAVYLCASSLGQARSTDTQYFGPGTRLTVL.

This chain links TRBV12-3 or TRBV12-4 with TRBJ1-2, with D possibly matching TRBD1 (6 bases). The ends were cut back, 5 bases at V and 4 bases at J, with 11 bases in the middle. The CDR3 loop spans 13 amino acids. This chain's CDR3 is CASSPQGTYGYTF. For the CDR3, the DNA is TGTGCCAGCAGTCCGCAGGGGACCTATGGCTACACCTTC.

V gene TRBV15 combines with J gene TRBJ1-6; 7 positions agree with TRBD1. This CDR3 is 13 amino acids long. The V segment lost 1 base and the J segment 9 bases; nucleotides outside the gene matches: 0. Germline CDR1 reads LNHNV; CDR2 reads YYDKDF (reference sequence). As DNA, the CDR3 is TGTGCCACCAGCAGAGGACAGGGTTCACCCCTCCACTTT. It is translated as CATSRGQGSPLHF. The whole variable domain, filled in from reference TRBV15 and TRBJ1-6, reads DAMVIQNPRYQVTQFGKPVTLSCSQTLNHNVMYWYQQKSSQAPKLLFHYYDKDFNNEADTPDNFQSRRPNTSFCFLDIRSPGLGDTAMYLCATSRGQGSPLHFGNGTRLTVT.

This chain links TRBV9 with TRBJ1-1; perhaps TRBD1 as D (5 bases). Germline V gene data show CDR1 as SGDLS and CDR2 as YYNGEE. The CDR3 consists of 16 residues. Trimming took off 4 bases at V and 7 bases at J, with 23 bases between the two ends. The CDR3 DNA reads as TGTGCCAGCAGCACCTCTCTAACTGGGGGAGGAGGTGAAGCTTTCTTT. It codes for CASSTSLTGGGGEAFF.

A few counts support this clone. The chain has TRBV19 and TRBJ2-2; 7 bases line up with TRBD2. Germline V CDR1 and CDR2: LNHDA, SQIVND (reference sequence). CDR3 length equals 16 residues. Losses at the gene ends were 1 base for V and 2 bases for J; bases not matched to a gene: 4. In DNA, the CDR3 is TGTGCCAGTAGTATAGGCCAGCGGGGAAACACCGGGGAGCTGTTTTTT. Amino acids: CASSIGQRGNTGELFF.

Written as DNA, the CDR3 is TGTGCCACTTCCGGGACAGGGAGTGATGGCTACACCTTC. Amino acids: CATSGTGSDGYTF. This chain connects TRBV18 to TRBJ1-2; 9 bases fit TRBD1. The CDR3 has 13 amino acids. Germline-derived CDR1 and CDR2 are KGHSH and LQKENI. V dropped 10 bases and J dropped 6; count of bases not matched to a gene: 9.

V gene TRBV2 combines with J gene TRBJ2-3, with 9 bases aligning to TRBD1. The CDR3 has 15 amino acids. V trimming: 6 bases; J trimming: 0 bases; junction bases outside the gene matches: 4. Germline CDR1 is SNHLY and CDR2 is FYNNEI. The CDR3 reads CASSPGTGSTDTQYF. CDR3 in DNA: TGTGCCAGCAGCCCCGGGACAGGGAGCACAGATACGCAGTATTTT.

The chain links TRBV5-4 to TRBJ2-5; the match to TRBD2 covers 11 bases. The CDR3 extends over 15 amino acids. Germline V CDR1 and CDR2: SGHNT, YYREEE (reference sequence). After removal of 4 bases from V and 4 bases from J, the junction contained 6 bases not matched to a gene. CDR3 residues: CASSRASGGTETQYF. The CDR3 bases are TGTGCCAGCAGCAGGGCTAGCGGGGGGACAGAGACCCAGTACTTC.

This sequence joins TRBV2 and TRBJ1-2; weak D call: TRBD1 (6 bases). The germline V and J ends were trimmed by 2 bases and 0 bases, with 7 bases remaining between them. Germline V gene data show CDR1 as SNHLY and CDR2 as FYNNEI. CDR3 length: 14 residues. CDR3 region: CASSEYRANYGYTF. The CDR3 DNA reads as TGTGCCAGCAGTGAATACAGGGCTAACTATGGCTACACCTTC. The complete variable domain, with remaining parts taken from reference TRBV2 and TRBJ1-2, reads EPEVTQTPSHQVTQMGQEVILRCVPISNHLYFYWYRQILGQKVEFLVSFYNNEISEKSEIFDDQFSVERPDGSNFTLKIRSTKLEDSAMYFCASSEYRANYGYTFGSGTRLTVV.

This clone has ten or more counts. The DNA of the CDR3 is TGTGCCAGCAGCAACCGACAGGGGGCGAACACCGGGGAGCTGTTTTTT. Translation gives CASSNRQGANTGELFF. The rearrangement links TRBV7-9 to TRBJ2-2; 9 positions agree with TRBD1. The CDR3 length is 16 residues. CDR1 and CDR2 (germline): SEHNR, FQNEAQ (reference sequence). The V gene end was trimmed by 5 bases and the J gene end by 0 bases; junction bases not matched to a gene: 4.

The chain uses TRBV10-1 and TRBJ1-1, with 10 bases aligning to TRBD1. After removal of 3 bases from V and 4 bases from J, the junction contained 2 bases not matched to a gene. The CDR3 totals 14 residues. Per germline, CDR1 WNHNN and CDR2 SYGVQD (reference sequence). The CDR3 region is CASSDRTGGTEAFF. The CDR3 DNA reads TGCGCCAGCAGTGACCGGACAGGGGGCACTGAAGCTTTCTTT.

The chain employs TRBV27 and TRBJ1-6, with TRBD1 matching over 9 bases. Germline trimming cut 6 bases from V and 10 bases from J; bases unmatched to any gene: 7. The CDR3 consists of 14 residues. Germline V gives CDR1 MNHEY, CDR2 SMNVEV (reference sequence). CDR3 in DNA: TGTGCCAGCAGACTCACAGGGGGCGTCTCACCCCTCCACTTT. As protein: CASRLTGGVSPLHF.

V and J are TRBV4-3 and TRBJ2-5; D possibly corresponds to TRBD2 (7 bases). The V gene lost 1 base and the J gene lost 5 bases, with 17 bases spanning the gap. In germline, CDR1 is LGHNA, CDR2 YSLEER. The CDR3 length is 16 residues. The CDR3 loop reads CASSQGEGGPVETQYF. Written as DNA, the CDR3 is TGCGCCAGCAGCCAAGGGGAGGGGGGGCCGGTGGAGACCCAGTACTTC.

V usage is TRBV28 and J usage is TRBJ1-5; D perhaps matches TRBD1 (5 bases). The CDR3 loop spans 14 amino acids. The ends were cut back, 11 bases at V and 2 bases at J, with 16 bases in the middle. CDR1 MDHEN and CDR2 SYDVKM come from the germline V gene. The CDR3 nucleotides are TGTGCCGCCCAAGTTGGGGCTGGCAATCAGCCCCAGCATTTT. This gives the protein CAAQVGAGNQPQHF. Combining the CDR3 with reference TRBV28 and TRBJ1-5 gives the whole variable domain DVKVTQSSRYLVKRTGEKVFLECVQDMDHENMFWYRQDPGLGLRLIYFSYDVKMKEKGDIPEGYSVSREKKERFSLILESASTNQTSMYLCAAQVGAGNQPQHFGDGTRLSIL.

The V call is TRBV2, the J call TRBJ2-7; D is uncertain. Germline values: CDR1 SNHLY, CDR2 FYNNEI. With 8 bases removed from V and 6 bases from J, the gap between germline ends came to 17 bases. The CDR3 extends over 13 amino acids. The CDR3 DNA reads TGTGCCAGCCCGACTCCATACACCCTCGAGCAGTACTTC. Translation gives CASPTPYTLEQYF.

The rearrangement links TRBV5-1 to TRBJ1-2; 10 positions match TRBD1. V lost 7 bases to trimming and J lost 3 bases; unmatched junction nucleotides: 3. The length of the CDR3 is 13 residues. Per the germline V gene, CDR1 is SGHRS and CDR2 is YFSETQ. This chain's CDR3 is CASGTGADYGYTF. In nucleotides, the CDR3 is TGCGCCAGCGGGACAGGGGCTGACTATGGCTACACCTTC.

The CDR3 here is CASSFLQGESPLHF. The CDR3 coding sequence is TGTGCCAGTAGTTTCCTCCAGGGCGAGTCACCCCTCCACTTT. The chain is built from TRBV19 and TRBJ1-6; D might be TRBD1 (5 bases). With 5 bases removed from V and 10 bases from J, the gap between germline ends came to 15 bases. There are 14 residues in the CDR3. Germline CDR1 is LNHDA and CDR2 is SQIVND (reference sequence).

The rearrangement links TRBV28 to TRBJ1-2; 9 bases map to TRBD1. This CDR3 is built from 14 residues. The V and J ends lost 6 bases and 3 bases, in that order; junction bases with no gene match: 5. CDR1 MDHEN and CDR2 SYDVKM come from the germline V gene. Here the CDR3 reads CASSTGGVYYGYTF. As DNA, the CDR3 is TGTGCCAGCAGCACAGGGGGCGTCTACTATGGCTACACCTTC.

The chain employs TRBV4-3 and TRBJ2-7; D is ambiguous. Germline V CDR1 and CDR2: LGHNA, YSLEER. The germline V and J ends were trimmed by 0 bases and 6 bases, with 9 bases remaining between them. There are 13 residues in the CDR3. CDR3 bases: TGCGCCAGCAGCCAAGATAGGCCGGGCGAGCAGTACTTC. This encodes CASSQDRPGEQYF.